These T cell receptor beta chains were read from a single sample in a study of T cell repertoires in cytomegalovirus infection. These receptors have no identified antigens. TCRdb processed the reads anew with MiXCR; each CDR3 protein has one entry. The sample consists of about 770,000 distinct CDR3 sequences, roughly 28% of them appearing once. Sequencing was performed on cultured CD8+ T cells from PBMCs, taken from culture after CMV antigen stimulation. The source is a human donor in good health (CMV status not recorded). Some clones in this sample may be carry-over from other donors' samples. CDR3s include the opening cysteine and the closing phenylalanine or tryptophan. Each record gives: D gene, clone size, V gene, J gene, CDR3 protein, CDR3 DNA. The D gene is left open where the match is weak. The listing skips clone size in some rows; elsewhere it reads once, few, many or a size class.

TRBD1,few,TRBV7-9,TRBJ1-1,CASSPPTGRLNTEAFF,TGTGCCAGCAGCCCCCCGACAGGGAGGCTGAACACTGAAGCTTTCTTT
NA,NA,TRBV19,TRBJ2-1,CASSILGEGGYNEQFF,TGTGCCAGTAGTATACTGGGGGAGGGGGGATACAATGAGCAGTTCTTC
NA,NA,TRBV15,TRBJ2-5,CATSRDETQYF,TGTGCCACCAGCAGAGATGAGACCCAGTACTTC
NA,many,TRBV7-2,TRBJ2-2,CASSYEANTGELFF,TGTGCCAGCAGCTACGAGGCGAACACCGGGGAGCTGTTTTTT
TRBD1,NA,TRBV20-1,TRBJ2-1,CSARQGLRSADEQFF,TGCAGTGCCCGACAGGGGTTGAGGTCGGCGGATGAGCAGTTCTTC
NA,NA,TRBV7-9,TRBJ1-1,CASSLGGGNEAFF,TGTGCCAGCAGCTTAGGAGGAGGGAATGAAGCTTTCTTT
TRBD2,NA,TRBV6-1,TRBJ2-3,CASSGTSGGSTDTQYF,TGTGCCAGCAGCGGGACTAGCGGGGGGAGCACAGATACGCAGTATTTT
TRBD2,NA,TRBV6-2/TRBV6-3,TRBJ2-1,CASSSGLAYSEFF,TGTGCCAGCAGCTCGGGACTAGCGTATTCAGAGTTCTTC
TRBD1,few,TRBV7-2,TRBJ2-1,CASRVNRGRVNEQFF,TGTGCCAGCCGGGTAAACAGGGGCAGGGTCAATGAGCAGTTCTTC
TRBD1,NA,TRBV7-4,TRBJ2-7,CASSLGTGSRYEQYF,TGTGCCAGCAGCTTAGGGACAGGGTCGAGGTACGAGCAGTACTTC
TRBD1,NA,TRBV5-6,TRBJ2-1,CASTWEQGSYNEQFF,TGTGCCAGCACGTGGGAACAGGGGTCCTACAATGAGCAGTTCTTC
NA,NA,TRBV19,TRBJ2-1,CASTPIPPPFNRSSYNEQFF,TGTGCCAGTACCCCGATCCCCCCACCCTTTAACAGGTCATCCTACAATGAGCAGTTCTTC
NA,NA,TRBV7-9,TRBJ1-2,CASGLDRTRNYGYTF,TGTGCCAGCGGCTTAGATAGGACACGGAACTATGGCTACACCTTC
NA,few,TRBV24-1,TRBJ2-1,CATTKGRGETYNEQFF,TGTGCCACCACCAAGGGAAGGGGCGAAACCTACAATGAGCAGTTCTTC
TRBD1,NA,TRBV12-3/TRBV12-4,TRBJ1-1,CASSPGQGLLNTEAFF,TGTGCCAGCAGTCCGGGACAGGGGCTATTGAACACTGAAGCTTTCTTT
NA,NA,TRBV27,TRBJ2-7,CASSLTTGYEQYF,TGTGCCAGCAGTTTAACTACAGGGTACGAGCAGTACTTC
TRBD1,few,TRBV6-5,TRBJ2-2,CASSYSRQGAGELFF,TGTGCCAGCAGTTACTCCAGACAGGGAGCCGGGGAGCTGTTTTTT
NA,NA,TRBV4-1,TRBJ1-1,CASSQELGNTEAFF,TGCGCCAGCAGCCAAGAACTAGGGAACACTGAAGCTTTCTTT
TRBD1,NA,TRBV27,TRBJ2-2,CASNPTGENTGELFF,TGTGCCAGCAATCCCACAGGGGAGAACACCGGGGAGCTGTTTTTT
TRBD1,NA,TRBV7-9,TRBJ1-1,CASSLGQGGAEAFF,TGTGCCAGCAGCTTAGGACAGGGTGGGGCTGAAGCTTTCTTT
TRBD2,NA,TRBV4-1,TRBJ2-3,CASSPLMASGGTDTQYF,TGCGCCAGCAGCCCTTTGATGGCTAGCGGGGGCACAGATACGCAGTATTTT
NA,NA,TRBV4-3,TRBJ2-5,CASSPLRGAETQYF,TGCGCCAGCAGCCCACTCAGGGGAGCGGAGACCCAGTACTTC
TRBD2,NA,TRBV27,TRBJ2-2,CASSPLGGTGELFF,TGTGCCAGCAGTCCTTTGGGGGGGACCGGGGAGCTGTTTTTT
NA,few,TRBV6-1,TRBJ1-1,CASSVTGRTEAFF,TGTGCCAGCAGTGTTACAGGGCGGACTGAAGCTTTCTTT
TRBD1,many,TRBV7-6,TRBJ1-3,CASSDRDRGSGNTIYF,TGTGCCAGCAGCGACAGGGACAGGGGCTCTGGAAACACCATATATTTT
NA,few,TRBV19,TRBJ1-5,CASTNNRGNQPQHF,TGTGCCAGTACCAACAACAGGGGCAATCAGCCCCAGCATTTT
TRBD2,NA,TRBV12-3/TRBV12-4,TRBJ2-1,CASTKLAGGSNNEQFF,TGTGCCAGCACCAAACTAGCGGGGGGTTCGAACAATGAGCAGTTCTTC
NA,few,TRBV7-9,TRBJ1-1,CASSLKSPSYTEAFF,TGTGCCAGCAGCTTAAAGTCACCTTCGTACACTGAAGCTTTCTTT
TRBD2,many,TRBV7-2,TRBJ2-5,CASSSGLAGAKGQETQYF,TGTGCCAGCAGCTCGGGACTAGCGGGGGCCAAGGGGCAAGAGACCCAGTACTTC